The next 29 T cell receptor beta chains were all read from a single sample in a study of cytomegalovirus exposure and HLA in healthy donors. The PCR employed 60 Vbeta primers together with 13 Jbeta primers. Sequenced by immunoSEQ multiplex PCR; TCRdb stores in-frame clones only, minus some. The repertoire holds approximately 150,000 clones, around 79% seen once, with about 4.6% in the top ten. The sample taken for sequencing was PBMCs. Every receptor here comes from a man between 35 and 55 years old in good health and CMV-seronegative.

This chain joins TRBV5-1 and TRBJ2-5, with 8 bases matching TRBD1. Judging by the DNA end, TRBJ2-7 fits better; the J call may be wrong. CDR3 length equals 13 residues. Per germline, CDR1 SGHRS and CDR2 YFSETQ. In DNA, the CDR3 is TGCGCCAGCAGGGACAGGGTCTCCTACGAGCAGTACTTC. Translating gives CASRDRVSYEQYF.

The rearrangement links TRBV5-4 to TRBJ2-4; 12 nucleotides match TRBD1. CDR3 size: 16 residues. J lost 3 bases, V lost 5 bases, and 6 bases had no gene match. Per the germline V gene, CDR1 is SGHNT and CDR2 is YYREEE (reference sequence). The CDR3 here is CASSFGTGGVKNIQYF. CDR3 nucleotides: TGTGCCAGCAGTTTTGGGACAGGGGGCGTCAAAAACATTCAGTACTTC.

The chain has TRBV5-1 and TRBJ2-7, with D perhaps matching TRBD2 (5 bases). Between the trimmed V and J ends, which lost 4 bases and 0 bases, there was a span of 20 bases. The CDR3 totals 17 residues. The germline V gene has CDR1 SGHRS and CDR2 YFSETQ. The CDR3 loop is CASSHKLRADSSYEQYF. DNA of the CDR3: TGCGCCAGCAGCCACAAGCTAAGAGCGGATAGCTCCTACGAGCAGTACTTC.

The CDR3 DNA reads as TGTGCCAGCAGTGCTCGGGGTACCTACGAGCAGTACTTC. This translates into CASSARGTYEQYF. V is TRBV25-1 and J is TRBJ2-7; weak D call: TRBD2 (5 bases). This CDR3 has 13 residues. The V gene lost 4 bases and the J gene lost 2 bases, with 9 bases spanning the gap. CDR1 and CDR2 (germline): MGHDK, SYGVNS.

The chain uses TRBV7-3 and TRBJ1-3, with D uncertain. The CDR3 is 13 residues long. Trimming took off 5 bases at V and 1 base at J, with 6 bases between the two ends. Germline V lookup: CDR1 SGHTA, CDR2 FQGTGA. The CDR3 loop is CASSRLSGNTIYF. The CDR3 DNA follows: TGTGCCAGCAGCCGCCTATCTGGAAACACCATATATTTT.

J is TRBJ1-5 and V is TRBV6-1; D gene uncertain. This CDR3 has 15 amino acids. CDR1 and CDR2 (germline): MNHNS, SASEGT. Trimming cost V 2 bases and J 6 bases, with 14 bases left between them. The CDR3 DNA reads as TGTGCCAGCAGTGAAACCGTCGGGATACTTCAGCCCCAGCATTTT. As protein: CASSETVGILQPQHF.

The chain's CDR3 is CASSSLTSGGYEQFF. For the CDR3, the DNA is TGTGCCAGCAGCTCCCTGACTAGCGGGGGCTATGAGCAGTTCTTC. The genes are TRBV11-2 and TRBJ2-1; TRBD2 matches 12 bases. The CDR3 totals 15 residues. The V gene end was trimmed by 4 bases and the J gene end by 8 bases; junction bases not matched to a gene: 6. Germline CDR1 reads SGHAT; CDR2 reads FQNNGV.

The rearrangement uses TRBV27 and TRBJ2-5; 14 bases are a match to TRBD2. Germline CDR1 and CDR2: MNHEY and SMNVEV (reference sequence). V shed 3 bases, J shed 0 bases, and the junction held 6 bases outside the gene matches. The CDR3 extends over 18 amino acids. CDR3 region: CASSFKRTSGGYQETQYF. Written as DNA, the CDR3 is TGTGCCAGCAGTTTTAAACGGACTAGCGGGGGGTACCAAGAGACCCAGTACTTC.

V usage is TRBV10-3 and J usage is TRBJ2-2; TRBD1 might be the D (6 bases). CDR1 ENHRY and CDR2 SYGVKD come from the germline V gene. Trimming left V 0 bases short and J 4 bases short, with 9 bases between. CDR3 size: 15 residues. The CDR3 DNA reads as TGTGCCATCAGTGAGTCGAGGGGGAGCACCGGGGAGCTGTTTTTT. Translation: CAISESRGSTGELFF.

As concerns this clone: One junction end disagrees with the germline gene, perhaps due to a read error. The chain couples TRBV13 to TRBJ1-6; D ambiguous. Germline V gene sequence: CDR1 PRHDT, CDR2 FYEKMQ (reference sequence). This CDR3 is 15 amino acids long. This CDR3 reads CASSYLPTENLPLHF. DNA for the CDR3: TGTGCCAGCAGCTACCTTCCTACTGAGAATTTACCCCTCCACTTT.

The J gene is TRBJ2-1, the V gene TRBV6-6, with unresolved D. The ends were cut back, 10 bases at V and 5 bases at J, with 21 bases in the middle. Germline V gene lookup returns CDR1 MNHNY and CDR2 SVGAGI (reference sequence). This CDR3 spans 15 amino acids. CDR3 protein: CATNKGLENHNEQFF. The DNA of the CDR3 is TGTGCCACGAATAAAGGTCTAGAAAACCACAATGAGCAGTTCTTC.

This rearrangement joins TRBV29-1 to TRBJ2-7; 9 nucleotides match TRBD1. Germline values: CDR1 SQVTM, CDR2 ANQGSEA. V lost 7 bases, J lost 4 bases, and 5 bases stayed unmatched. The CDR3 length is 12 residues. In DNA, the CDR3 is TGCAGCGCCTCGACAGGGGGGTACGAGCAGTACTTC. Amino acid sequence: CSASTGGYEQYF.

V gene TRBV7-2 combines with J gene TRBJ1-1; D ambiguous. Germline CDR1 reads SGHTA; CDR2 reads FQGNSA. Trimming pared 3 bases from V and 1 base from J, leaving 9 bases between. CDR3 length: 14 residues. In nucleotides, the CDR3 is TGTGCCAGCAGCTTGAGTCGCGAGAACACTGAAGCTTTCTTT. It codes for CASSLSRENTEAFF.

This clone was detected only a few times. The chain carries TRBV9 and TRBJ2-3, with 8 nucleotides matching TRBD2. The germline V gene encodes CDR1 SGDLS and CDR2 YYNGEE. The J segment lost 4 bases and the V segment lost 4 bases, leaving 11 bases of the junction unmatched. The CDR3 is made up of 16 amino acids. The CDR3 nucleotides are TGTGCCAGCAGCCCGAGAGCGGGGGACCCCCCAGATACGCAGTATTTT. Protein sequence: CASSPRAGDPPDTQYF. Full variable domain (rest looked up from reference TRBV9 and TRBJ2-3): DSGVTQTPKHLITATGQRVTLRCSPRSGDLSVYWYQQSLDQGLQFLIQYYNGEERAKGNILERFSAQQFPDLHSELNLSSLELGDSALYFCASSPRAGDPPDTQYFGPGTRLTVL.

This clone has only one observation. This chain connects TRBV29-1 to TRBJ2-5; 8 nucleotides match TRBD1. This CDR3 contains 21 residues. V lost 5 bases to trimming and J lost 0 bases; unmatched junction nucleotides: 26. Germline V gene data show CDR1 as SQVTM and CDR2 as ANQGSEA. CDR3 sequence: CSVFIHRGRVRGPMYQETQYF. The CDR3 DNA follows: TGCAGCGTTTTCATACACAGGGGGAGAGTAAGGGGGCCCATGTACCAAGAGACCCAGTACTTC.

The chain's CDR3 is CASSKERGADTDTQYF. For the CDR3, the DNA is TGTGCCAGTAGTAAAGAGCGGGGGGCTGACACAGATACGCAGTATTTT. The chain has TRBV19 and TRBJ2-3; 9 bases are a match to TRBD2. Looked up from germline, CDR1 is LNHDA and CDR2 is SQIVND (reference sequence). V dropped 4 bases and J dropped 2; count of bases not matched to a gene: 7. This CDR3 is built from 16 residues.

The rearrangement joins TRBV6-5 to TRBJ1-1; TRBD1 is a possible D gene (6 bases). This CDR3 has 13 amino acids. CDR1 is MNHEY, CDR2 SVGAGI, per germline. V lost 6 bases and J lost 1, with 9 bases in between. The CDR3 reads CASRKQGNTEAFF. As DNA, the CDR3 is TGTGCCAGCAGAAAACAGGGGAACACTGAAGCTTTCTTT.

V usage is TRBV7-3 and J usage is TRBJ2-1; 14 positions match TRBD2. The CDR3 has 16 amino acids. The V gene end was trimmed by 2 bases and the J gene end by 9 bases; junction bases not matched to a gene: 6. Germline V gene sequence: CDR1 SGHTA, CDR2 FQGTGA. The CDR3 sequence is CASSLQTSGGVGEQFF. DNA of the CDR3: TGTGCCAGCAGCTTACAGACTAGCGGGGGGGTCGGTGAGCAGTTCTTC.

The chain combines TRBV18 with TRBJ1-1; 12 bases agree with TRBD1. Trimming at V came to 4 bases and at J to 5 bases, leaving 2 bases not matched to a gene. Germline V gene data show CDR1 as KGHSH and CDR2 as LQKENI. This CDR3 comprises 14 residues. CDR3 loop: CASSLGQGATEAFF. CDR3 in DNA: TGTGCCAGCTCACTGGGACAGGGGGCAACTGAAGCTTTCTTT.

With regard to this clone: This sample also contains other DNA sequences that code for the same CDR3. The chain joins TRBV5-4 to TRBJ2-7; the match to TRBD1 covers 9 bases. V lost 0 bases and J lost 2; bases outside the gene matches: 0. CDR3 size: 14 residues. The germline V gene encodes CDR1 SGHNT and CDR2 YYREEE (reference sequence). The CDR3 region is CASSLGQGAYEQYF. The DNA for the CDR3 is TGTGCCAGCAGCTTGGGACAGGGGGCCTACGAGCAGTACTTC. Supplemented by reference TRBV5-4 and TRBJ2-7, the full variable domain reads ETGVTQSPTHLIKTRGQQVTLRCSSQSGHNTVSWYQQALGQGPQFIFQYYREEENGRGNFPPRFSGLQFPNYSSELNVNALELDDSALYLCASSLGQGAYEQYFGPGTRLTVT.

The V call is TRBV5-3, the J call TRBJ2-4, with D tentatively TRBD2 (6 bases). TRBV5-3 is an ORF, with its function uncertain. V lost 1 base and J 0 bases, leaving 14 bases between the germline ends. There are 17 residues in the CDR3. CDR3 nucleotides: TGTGCCAGAAGCTTGAAGATCGGGGGTACAGCCAAAAACATTCAGTACTTC. Amino acid sequence: CARSLKIGGTAKNIQYF.

V gene TRBV28 combines with J gene TRBJ1-1; maybe TRBD1 (5 bases). This CDR3 region has 13 residues. Germline lookup yields CDR1 MDHEN and CDR2 SYDVKM. Trimming cost V 4 bases and J 1 base, with 7 bases left between them. The CDR3 nucleotides are TGTGCCAGCAGTTCCGGGGGGAACACTGAAGCTTTCTTT. Amino acids: CASSSGGNTEAFF.

This clone was counted a few times. V gene TRBV18 combines with J gene TRBJ1-3; D is undetermined. Between the trimmed V and J ends, which lost 1 base and 2 bases, there was a span of 18 bases. CDR1 KGHSH and CDR2 LQKENI come from the germline V gene. CDR3 length: 18 residues. DNA of the CDR3: TGTGCCAGCTCACCACGACAAGAGACCACCGGTACTGGAAACACCATATATTTT. The encoded protein is CASSPRQETTGTGNTIYF.

The gene calls are TRBV4-1 and TRBJ1-6; D perhaps matches TRBD1 (6 bases). V was cut by 2 bases and J by 8 bases, with 13 bases left in between. The CDR3 contains 15 residues. Germline V gives CDR1 MGHRA, CDR2 YSYEKL. For the CDR3, the DNA is TGCGCCAGCAGCCAATGGACAGAACGGTATTCACCCCTCCACTTT. Translation gives CASSQWTERYSPLHF.

The rearrangement links TRBV18 to TRBJ2-5, with 7 positions matching TRBD1. With V trimmed by 5 bases and J by 4 bases, 1 base remained unmatched. The CDR3 consists of 12 residues. Looked up from germline, CDR1 is KGHSH and CDR2 is LQKENI. The DNA for the CDR3 is TGTGCCAGCTCAAAGGGGGCAGAGACCCAGTACTTC. This gives the protein CASSKGAETQYF.

This chain links TRBV18 with TRBJ2-5; tentative D call: TRBD1 (5 bases). Germline values: CDR1 KGHSH, CDR2 LQKENI. The CDR3 length is 13 residues. The germline V and J ends were trimmed by 2 bases and 11 bases, with 15 bases remaining between them. The CDR3 coding sequence is TGTGCCAGCTCACCAAGCGACAGCCACCGGCAGTACTTC. It specifies CASSPSDSHRQYF. Using reference TRBV18 and TRBJ2-5 for the parts outside the CDR3, the full variable domain is NAGVMQNPRHLVRRRGQEARLRCSPMKGHSHVYWYRQLPEEGLKFMVYLQKENIIDESGMPKERFSAEFPKEGPSILRIQQVVRGDSAAYFCASSPSDSHRQYFGPGTRLLVL.

The V call is TRBV10-3, the J call TRBJ2-7; 7 positions agree with TRBD1. This CDR3 is built from 12 residues. CDR1 and CDR2 (germline): ENHRY, SYGVKD. With 9 bases clipped from V and 1 base from J, the junction kept 3 bases outside the gene matches. The CDR3 DNA reads as TGTGCCATATCGGGACAGTCCTACGAGCAGTACTTC. Encoded protein: CAISGQSYEQYF.

J is TRBJ2-5 and V is TRBV9; 11 bases fit TRBD2. Germline V lookup: CDR1 SGDLS, CDR2 YYNGEE. The ends lost 0 bases at V and 4 bases at J; junction bases unmatched: 2. The CDR3 contains 15 residues. The CDR3 here is CASSVASGGRETQYF. The CDR3 region has the DNA TGTGCCAGCAGCGTAGCTAGCGGGGGGAGAGAGACCCAGTACTTC.

The chain employs TRBV10-1 and TRBJ2-7; 10 bases map to TRBD1. Germline V gives CDR1 WNHNN, CDR2 SYGVQD (reference sequence). V trimming: 6 bases; J trimming: 0 bases; junction bases outside the gene matches: 11. This CDR3 region has 17 residues. CDR3 in DNA: TGCGCCAGCAGGCCCGGGACAGGGGCGCTAAGCTCCTACGAGCAGTACTTC. This gives the protein CASRPGTGALSSYEQYF.